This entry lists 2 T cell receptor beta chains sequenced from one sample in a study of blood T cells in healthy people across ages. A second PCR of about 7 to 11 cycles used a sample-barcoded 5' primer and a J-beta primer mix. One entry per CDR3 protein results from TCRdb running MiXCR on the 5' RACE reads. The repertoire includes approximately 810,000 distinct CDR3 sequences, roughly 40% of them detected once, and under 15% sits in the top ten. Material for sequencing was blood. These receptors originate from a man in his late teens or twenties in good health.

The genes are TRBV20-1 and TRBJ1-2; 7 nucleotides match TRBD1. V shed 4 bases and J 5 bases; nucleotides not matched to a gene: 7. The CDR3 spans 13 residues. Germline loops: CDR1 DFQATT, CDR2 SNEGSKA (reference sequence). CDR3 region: CSANTGVGYGYTF. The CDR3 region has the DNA TGCAGTGCTAACACAGGGGTGGGGTATGGCTACACCTTC.

CDR3 DNA sequence: TGTGCCAGCAGCGACCCCGTGGCAGGGAGATTCTATGGCTACACCTTC. Translated: CASSDPVAGRFYGYTF. This chain connects TRBV9 to TRBJ1-2, with D perhaps matching TRBD1 (5 bases). V shed 3 bases and J shed 4 bases, with 19 bases lying between them. Germline-derived CDR1 and CDR2 are SGDLS and YYNGEE. The CDR3 covers 16 residues.